The present T cell receptor (beta chain) was sequenced within a study of glioma-infiltrating T cells. Notes on the study in general: Non-neoplastic patients had below-expected tissue-blood divergence, while all gliomas exceeded expectation. CDR3 overlap between tissue and blood was very small.

V lost 2 bases to trimming and J lost 2 bases; unmatched junction nucleotides: 6. The germline gives CDR1 LGHDT, CDR2 YNNKEL (reference sequence). The CDR3 extends over 15 amino acids. Using RNA template, CDR3s of TCR alpha and beta were amplified with iRepertoire arm-PCR. For one-step reverse transcription and amplification, 100-400 ng of tissue mRNA or PBMC total RNA was used. TCRdb re-analysed the multiplex PCR reads in MiXCR, keeping a single row per CDR3 protein. The sample holds under 200,000 distinct CDR3 sequences; more than 35% are singletons and the top ten take 4% to 6.5%. In the case of this clonotype: Its antigen is undetermined.

The chain couples TRBV3-1 to TRBJ2-7; 7 bases align to TRBD1. The sequence derives from a human donor with low-grade glioma or glioblastoma, undergoing nonglioma brain surgery, or in good health (not recorded which). The sample was glioma tissue, nonneoplastic brain tissue, or PBMCs (not recorded which). CDR3 sequence: CASSQPGQYPYEQYF. The CDR3 DNA is TGTGCCAGCAGCCAACCGGGACAGTACCCCTACGAGCAGTACTTC.